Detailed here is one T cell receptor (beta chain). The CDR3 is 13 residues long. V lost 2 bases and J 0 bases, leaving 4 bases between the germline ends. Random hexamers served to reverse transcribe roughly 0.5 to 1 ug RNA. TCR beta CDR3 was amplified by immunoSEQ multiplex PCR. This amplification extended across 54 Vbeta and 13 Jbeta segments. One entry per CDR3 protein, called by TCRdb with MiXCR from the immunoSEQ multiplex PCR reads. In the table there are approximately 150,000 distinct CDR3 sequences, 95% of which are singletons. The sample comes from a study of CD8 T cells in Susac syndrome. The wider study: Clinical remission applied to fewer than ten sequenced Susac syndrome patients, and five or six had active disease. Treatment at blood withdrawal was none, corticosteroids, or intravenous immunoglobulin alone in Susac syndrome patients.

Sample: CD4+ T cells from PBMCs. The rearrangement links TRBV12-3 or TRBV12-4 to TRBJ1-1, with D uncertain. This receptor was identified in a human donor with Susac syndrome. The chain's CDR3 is CASSLILNTEAFF. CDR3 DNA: TGTGCCAGCAGTTTAATACTGAACACTGAAGCTTTCTTT.